A selection of T cell receptor beta chains follows, all from one sample in a study of OX40 agonist ivuxolimab in advanced cancers. Only in-frame clones appear in the TCRdb table, and some are missing; sequencing was by immunoSEQ multiplex PCR. The table includes roughly 22,000 clones, about 86% detected once. The sequencing used CD4+ or CD8+ T cells sorted from blood, collected in a trial of the OX40 agonist ivuxolimab. All receptors derive from an adult with an advanced solid tumor such as melanoma, head and neck, liver or kidney cancer. Both conserved end residues are part of each CDR3. Each record gives: V gene, clone size, J gene, D gene, CDR3 protein, CDR3 DNA. A D gene is named only where the DNA matches it firmly. Size values are once, few and many counts, or a class for expanded clones, and some rows have none.

V gene: TRBV27
clone size: NA
J gene: TRBJ1-3
D gene: NA
CDR3 protein: CASSLRGGLISGNTIYF
CDR3 DNA: TGTGCCAGCAGTTTGAGGGGAGGGTTAATCTCTGGAAACACCATATATTTT

V gene: TRBV7-3
clone size: NA
J gene: TRBJ1-1
D gene: NA
CDR3 protein: CASSLEWPTEAFF
CDR3 DNA: TGTGCCAGCAGCTTAGAGTGGCCCACTGAAGCTTTCTTT

V gene: TRBV2
clone size: NA
J gene: TRBJ2-3
D gene: TRBD1
CDR3 protein: CASSDRDSPDTQYF
CDR3 DNA: TGTGCCAGCAGTGATAGGGACAGCCCGGATACGCAGTATTTT

V gene: TRBV4-3
clone size: NA
J gene: TRBJ1-1
D gene: NA
CDR3 protein: CASSQDSGLNTEAFF
CDR3 DNA: TGCGCCAGCAGCCAAGATTCGGGGTTGAACACTGAAGCTTTCTTT

V gene: TRBV27
clone size: NA
J gene: TRBJ1-2
D gene: NA
CDR3 protein: CASSLSHSWGAYGYTF
CDR3 DNA: TGTGCCAGCAGTTTATCGCACTCTTGGGGCGCCTATGGCTACACCTTC

V gene: TRBV11-3
clone size: NA
J gene: TRBJ2-7
D gene: TRBD1
CDR3 protein: CASSLGTGSEQYF
CDR3 DNA: TGTGCCAGCAGCTTAGGGACAGGGAGTGAGCAGTACTTC

V gene: TRBV6-4
clone size: NA
J gene: TRBJ2-3
D gene: NA
CDR3 protein: CASSDSTVDTQYF
CDR3 DNA: TGTGCCAGCAGTGACTCCACAGTAGATACGCAGTATTTT

V gene: TRBV18
clone size: NA
J gene: TRBJ2-7
D gene: NA
CDR3 protein: CASSTRDRYEQYF
CDR3 DNA: TGTGCCAGCTCAACCCGGGACCGCTACGAGCAGTACTTC

V gene: TRBV4-1
clone size: NA
J gene: TRBJ2-3
D gene: NA
CDR3 protein: CASSQWREGGPTDTQYF
CDR3 DNA: TGCGCCAGCAGCCAATGGAGGGAGGGGGGGCCCACAGATACGCAGTATTTT

V gene: TRBV5-1
clone size: NA
J gene: TRBJ2-7
D gene: TRBD2
CDR3 protein: CASSLYSGTIYEQYF
CDR3 DNA: TGCGCCAGCAGCTTGTATAGCGGGACGATCTACGAGCAGTACTTC

V gene: TRBV7-2
clone size: NA
J gene: TRBJ1-1
D gene: NA
CDR3 protein: CASSRGVGNTEAFF
CDR3 DNA: TGTGCCAGCAGCCGCGGGGTGGGGAACACTGAAGCTTTCTTT

V gene: TRBV18
clone size: NA
J gene: TRBJ2-7
D gene: TRBD2
CDR3 protein: CASSQRERGKWSEQYF
CDR3 DNA: TGTGCCAGCTCCCAGAGGGAGCGGGGTAAATGGTCCGAGCAGTACTTC

V gene: TRBV5-4
clone size: NA
J gene: TRBJ2-7
D gene: TRBD1
CDR3 protein: CASSLWDRSSYEQYF
CDR3 DNA: TGTGCCAGCAGCCTTTGGGACAGAAGCTCCTACGAGCAGTACTTC

V gene: TRBV7-9
clone size: NA
J gene: TRBJ2-2
D gene: TRBD1
CDR3 protein: CASNRGKNTGELFF
CDR3 DNA: TGTGCCAGCAACAGGGGAAAGAACACCGGGGAGCTGTTTTTT

V gene: TRBV30
clone size: NA
J gene: TRBJ1-3
D gene: NA
CDR3 protein: CAWKRSGNTIYF
CDR3 DNA: TGTGCCTGGAAGCGATCTGGAAACACCATATATTTT

V gene: TRBV28
clone size: NA
J gene: TRBJ2-6
D gene: NA
CDR3 protein: CASSFYLGANVLTF
CDR3 DNA: TGTGCCAGCAGTTTTTACCTGGGGGCCAACGTCCTGACTTTC

V gene: TRBV2
clone size: NA
J gene: TRBJ2-4
D gene: TRBD1
CDR3 protein: CASLVSRDRVGNIQYF
CDR3 DNA: TGTGCCAGCTTAGTGTCCCGGGACAGGGTCGGAAACATTCAGTACTTC

V gene: TRBV27
clone size: NA
J gene: TRBJ2-1
D gene: TRBD2
CDR3 protein: CASSRSGGAYNEQFF
CDR3 DNA: TGTGCCAGCAGTCGTAGCGGGGGCGCCTACAATGAGCAGTTCTTC

V gene: TRBV27
clone size: once
J gene: TRBJ2-7
D gene: TRBD1
CDR3 protein: CASSLSMGTGGLEQYF
CDR3 DNA: TGTGCCAGCAGTTTATCGATGGGGACAGGGGGTCTCGAGCAGTACTTC

V gene: TRBV4-1
clone size: NA
J gene: TRBJ2-7
D gene: NA
CDR3 protein: CASSQRLDYEQYF
CDR3 DNA: TGCGCCAGCAGCCAACGACTAGACTACGAGCAGTACTTC

V gene: TRBV19
clone size: NA
J gene: TRBJ1-4
D gene: NA
CDR3 protein: CASARYTTNEKLFF
CDR3 DNA: TGTGCCTCGGCGAGATACACAACTAATGAAAAACTGTTTTTT

V gene: TRBV6-5
clone size: once
J gene: TRBJ2-1
D gene: NA
CDR3 protein: CASSYSPFGDEQFF
CDR3 DNA: TGTGCCAGCAGTTACAGCCCATTCGGCGATGAGCAGTTCTTC

V gene: TRBV7-6
clone size: NA
J gene: TRBJ2-3
D gene: NA
CDR3 protein: CASSPTPGTSGTDTQYF
CDR3 DNA: TGTGCCAGCAGCCCTACCCCGGGGACGTCGGGCACAGATACGCAGTATTTT